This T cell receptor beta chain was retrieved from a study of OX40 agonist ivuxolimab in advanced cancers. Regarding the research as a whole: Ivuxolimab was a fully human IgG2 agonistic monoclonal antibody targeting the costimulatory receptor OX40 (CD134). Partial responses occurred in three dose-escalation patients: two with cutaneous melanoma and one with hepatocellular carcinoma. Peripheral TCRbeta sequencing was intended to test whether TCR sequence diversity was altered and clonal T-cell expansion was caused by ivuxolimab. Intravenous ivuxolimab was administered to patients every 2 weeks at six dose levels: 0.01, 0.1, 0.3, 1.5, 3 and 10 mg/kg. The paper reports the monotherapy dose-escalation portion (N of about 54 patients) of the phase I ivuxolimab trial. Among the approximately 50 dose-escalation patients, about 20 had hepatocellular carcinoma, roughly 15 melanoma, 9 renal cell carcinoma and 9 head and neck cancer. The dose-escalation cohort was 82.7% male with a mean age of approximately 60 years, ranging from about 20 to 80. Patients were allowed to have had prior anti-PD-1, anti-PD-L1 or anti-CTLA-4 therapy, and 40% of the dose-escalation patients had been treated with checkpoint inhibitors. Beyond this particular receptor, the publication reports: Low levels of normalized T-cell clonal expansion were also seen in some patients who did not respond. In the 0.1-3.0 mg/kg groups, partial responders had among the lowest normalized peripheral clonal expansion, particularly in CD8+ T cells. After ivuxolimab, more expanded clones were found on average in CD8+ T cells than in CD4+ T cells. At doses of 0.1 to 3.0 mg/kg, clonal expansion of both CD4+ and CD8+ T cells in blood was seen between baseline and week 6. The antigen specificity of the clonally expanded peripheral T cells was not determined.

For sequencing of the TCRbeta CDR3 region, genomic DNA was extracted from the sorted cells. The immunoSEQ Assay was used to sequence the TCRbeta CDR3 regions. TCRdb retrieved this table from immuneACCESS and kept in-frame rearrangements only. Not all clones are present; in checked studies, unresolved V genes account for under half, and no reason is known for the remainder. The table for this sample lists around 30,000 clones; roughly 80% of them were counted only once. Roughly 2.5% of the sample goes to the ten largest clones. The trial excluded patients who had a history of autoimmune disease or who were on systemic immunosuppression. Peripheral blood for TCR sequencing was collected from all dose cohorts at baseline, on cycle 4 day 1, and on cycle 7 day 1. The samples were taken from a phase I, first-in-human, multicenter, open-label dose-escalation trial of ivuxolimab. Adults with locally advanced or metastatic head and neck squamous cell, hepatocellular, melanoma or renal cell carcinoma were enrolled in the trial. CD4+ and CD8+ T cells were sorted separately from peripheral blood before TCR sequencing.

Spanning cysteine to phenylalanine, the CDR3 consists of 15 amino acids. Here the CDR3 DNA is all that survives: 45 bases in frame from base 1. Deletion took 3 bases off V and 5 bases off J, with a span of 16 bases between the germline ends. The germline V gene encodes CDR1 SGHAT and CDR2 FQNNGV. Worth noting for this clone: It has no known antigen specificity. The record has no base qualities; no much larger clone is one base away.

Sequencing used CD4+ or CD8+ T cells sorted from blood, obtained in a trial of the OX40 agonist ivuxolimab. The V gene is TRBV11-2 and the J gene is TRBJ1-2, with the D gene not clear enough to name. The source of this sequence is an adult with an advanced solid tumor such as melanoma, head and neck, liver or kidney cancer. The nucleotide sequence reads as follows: TGTGCCAGCAGCTTGGGCCAGATGACCCGATATGGCTACACCTTC. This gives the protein CASSLGQMTRYGYTF.